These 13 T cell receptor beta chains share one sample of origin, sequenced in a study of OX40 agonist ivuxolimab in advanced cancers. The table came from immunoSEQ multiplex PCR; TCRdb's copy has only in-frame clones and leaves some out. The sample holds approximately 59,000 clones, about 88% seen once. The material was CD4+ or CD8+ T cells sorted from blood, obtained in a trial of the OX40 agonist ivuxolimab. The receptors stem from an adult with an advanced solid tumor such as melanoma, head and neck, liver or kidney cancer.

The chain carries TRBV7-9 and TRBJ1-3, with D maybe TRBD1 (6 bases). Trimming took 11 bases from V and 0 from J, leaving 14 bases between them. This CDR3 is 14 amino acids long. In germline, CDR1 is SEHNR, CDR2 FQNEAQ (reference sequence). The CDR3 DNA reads TGTGCCGCCACGGGGGCCGTCTCTGGAAACACCATATATTTT. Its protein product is CAATGAVSGNTIYF.

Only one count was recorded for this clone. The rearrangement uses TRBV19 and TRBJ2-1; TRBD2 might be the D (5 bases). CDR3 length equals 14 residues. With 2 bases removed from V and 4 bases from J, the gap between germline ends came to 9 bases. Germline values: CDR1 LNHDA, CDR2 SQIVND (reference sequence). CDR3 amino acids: CASSIRGRYNEQFF. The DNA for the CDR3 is TGTGCCAGTAGTATACGGGGAAGGTACAATGAGCAGTTCTTC.

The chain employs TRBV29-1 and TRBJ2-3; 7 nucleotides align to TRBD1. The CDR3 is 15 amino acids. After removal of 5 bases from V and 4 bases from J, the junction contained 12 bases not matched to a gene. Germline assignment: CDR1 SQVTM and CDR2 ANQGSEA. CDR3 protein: CSVTTGTAFSDTQYF. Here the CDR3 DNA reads TGCAGCGTTACGACCGGGACAGCTTTCTCAGATACGCAGTATTTT.

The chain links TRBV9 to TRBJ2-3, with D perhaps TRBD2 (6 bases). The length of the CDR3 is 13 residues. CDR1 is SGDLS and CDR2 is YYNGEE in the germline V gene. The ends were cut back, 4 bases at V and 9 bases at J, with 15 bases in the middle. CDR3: CASSPQAGGTQYF. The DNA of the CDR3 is TGTGCCAGCAGCCCCCAAGCGGGTGGGACGCAGTATTTT. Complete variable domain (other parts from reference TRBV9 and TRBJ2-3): DSGVTQTPKHLITATGQRVTLRCSPRSGDLSVYWYQQSLDQGLQFLIQYYNGEERAKGNILERFSAQQFPDLHSELNLSSLELGDSALYFCASSPQAGGTQYFGPGTRLTVL.

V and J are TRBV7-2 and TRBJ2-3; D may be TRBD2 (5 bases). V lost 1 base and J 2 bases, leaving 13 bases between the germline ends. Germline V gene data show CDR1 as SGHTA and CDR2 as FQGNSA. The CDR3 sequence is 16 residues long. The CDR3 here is CASSLDLGANTDTQYF. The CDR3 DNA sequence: TGTGCCAGCAGCTTAGATTTGGGAGCGAACACAGATACGCAGTATTTT. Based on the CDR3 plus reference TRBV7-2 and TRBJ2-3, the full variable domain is GAGVSQSPSNKVTEKGKDVELRCDPISGHTALYWYRQSLGQGLEFLIYFQGNSAPDKSGLPSDRFSAERTGGSVSTLTIQRTQQEDSAVYLCASSLDLGANTDTQYFGPGTRLTVL.

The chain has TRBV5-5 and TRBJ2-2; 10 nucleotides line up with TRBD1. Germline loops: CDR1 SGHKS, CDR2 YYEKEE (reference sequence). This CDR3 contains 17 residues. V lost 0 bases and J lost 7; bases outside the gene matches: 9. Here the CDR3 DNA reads TGTGCCAGCAGCTTGGTCCCGGACAGGGGGAGAATCGGGGAGCTGTTTTTT. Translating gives CASSLVPDRGRIGELFF.

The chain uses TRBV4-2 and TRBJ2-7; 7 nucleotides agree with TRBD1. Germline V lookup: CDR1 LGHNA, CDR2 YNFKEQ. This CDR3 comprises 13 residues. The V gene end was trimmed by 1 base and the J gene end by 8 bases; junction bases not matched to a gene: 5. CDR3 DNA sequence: TGTGCCAGCAGCCAAGGGGGACAGTCCCAGCAGTACTTC. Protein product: CASSQGGQSQQYF.

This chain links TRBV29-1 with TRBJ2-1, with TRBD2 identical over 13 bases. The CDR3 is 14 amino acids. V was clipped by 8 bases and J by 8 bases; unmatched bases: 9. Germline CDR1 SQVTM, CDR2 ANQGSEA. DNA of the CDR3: TGCAGCACAAGGACTAGCGGGAGAGGGGATGAGCAGTTCTTC. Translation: CSTRTSGRGDEQFF.

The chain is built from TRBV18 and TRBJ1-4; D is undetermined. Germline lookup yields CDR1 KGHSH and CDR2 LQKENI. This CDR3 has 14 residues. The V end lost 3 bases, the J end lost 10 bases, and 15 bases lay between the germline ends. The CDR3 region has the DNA TGTGCCAGCTCACCCGAGACCGGCTTGGGAAAACTGTTTTTT. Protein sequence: CASSPETGLGKLFF.

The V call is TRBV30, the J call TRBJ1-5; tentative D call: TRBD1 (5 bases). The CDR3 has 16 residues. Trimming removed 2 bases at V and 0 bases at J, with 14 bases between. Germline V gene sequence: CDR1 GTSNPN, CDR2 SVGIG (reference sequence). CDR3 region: CAWSIAGWGSNQPQHF. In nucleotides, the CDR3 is TGTGCCTGGAGTATTGCAGGGTGGGGTAGCAATCAGCCCCAGCATTTT.

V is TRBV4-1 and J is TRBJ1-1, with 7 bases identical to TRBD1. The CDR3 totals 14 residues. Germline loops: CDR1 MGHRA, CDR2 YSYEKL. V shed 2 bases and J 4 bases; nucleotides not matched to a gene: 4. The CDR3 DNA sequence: TGCGCCAGCAGCCAACACAGGGGTGGCACTGAAGCTTTCTTT. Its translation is CASSQHRGGTEAFF.

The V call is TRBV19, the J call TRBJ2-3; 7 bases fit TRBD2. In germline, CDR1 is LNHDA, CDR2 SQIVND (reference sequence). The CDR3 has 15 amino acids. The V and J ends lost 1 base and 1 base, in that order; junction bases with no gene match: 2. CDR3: CASSIAGGGTDTQYF. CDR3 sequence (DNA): TGTGCCAGTAGTATAGCGGGAGGTGGCACAGATACGCAGTATTTT.

In nucleotides, the CDR3 is TGTGCCAGCAGTGAAAGGAGTTTGCGGGAGGGGTACACAGATACGCAGTATTTT. Its translation: CASSERSLREGYTDTQYF. This rearrangement joins TRBV2 to TRBJ2-3, with 9 bases lining up with TRBD2. Per the germline V gene, CDR1 is SNHLY and CDR2 is FYNNEI. The CDR3 runs 18 residues. V shed 2 bases, J shed 2 bases, and the junction held 11 bases outside the gene matches.